This T cell receptor beta chain was retrieved from a study of blood T cells in healthy people across ages. The CDR3 covers 17 residues. The V and J ends lost 1 base and 10 bases respectively, with 20 bases between them. The V gene's germline CDR1 is SGHVS and CDR2 FNYEAQ. PCR was performed a second time for about 7 to 11 cycles using a sample-barcoded 5' primer and a J-beta primer mix. TCRdb re-derived calls from the 5' RACE reads in MiXCR, one entry per CDR3 protein. The table records 550,000 to 700,000 distinct CDR3 sequences, 25% to 30% of them present only once. The chain combines TRBV7-6 with TRBJ1-6; D remains ambiguous. This clonotype was obtained from an older woman in good health. The sequenced material came from blood. CDR3: CASSLVASGRSVSPLHF. CDR3 nucleotides: TGTGCCAGCAGCTTAGTGGCGTCGGGCCGAAGTGTGTCACCCCTCCACTTT.